Described below is a single T cell receptor (beta chain) sequence and its context. The antigen remains unidentified. The data derive from a study of T cell responses to AZD1222 COVID-19 vaccine. Study-wide results and caveats: Repertoire samples came only from after the peak T cell response.

There are 13 residues in the CDR3. V shed 4 bases, J shed 9 bases, and the junction held 5 bases outside the gene matches. Germline-derived CDR1 and CDR2 are SGHDN and FVKESK. The table came from immunoSEQ multiplex PCR; TCRdb's copy has only in-frame clones and leaves some out. The sample records about 110,000 clones, approximately 89% being singletons. The sample here was peripheral blood, taken on day 0 of MenACWY control vaccination. The gene calls are TRBV14 and TRBJ1-4; 7 nucleotides agree with TRBD1. This sequence was found in an adult in good health. The CDR3 loop reads CASSPDREQKLFF. CDR3 bases: TGTGCCAGCAGCCCCGACAGGGAGCAAAAACTGTTTTTT. Full variable domain (missing parts from reference TRBV14 and TRBJ1-4): EAGVTQFPSHSVIEKGQTVTLRCDPISGHDNLYWYRRVMGKEIKFLLHFVKESKQDESGMPNNRFLAERTGGTYSTLKVQPAELEDSGVYFCASSPDREQKLFFGSGTQLSVL.